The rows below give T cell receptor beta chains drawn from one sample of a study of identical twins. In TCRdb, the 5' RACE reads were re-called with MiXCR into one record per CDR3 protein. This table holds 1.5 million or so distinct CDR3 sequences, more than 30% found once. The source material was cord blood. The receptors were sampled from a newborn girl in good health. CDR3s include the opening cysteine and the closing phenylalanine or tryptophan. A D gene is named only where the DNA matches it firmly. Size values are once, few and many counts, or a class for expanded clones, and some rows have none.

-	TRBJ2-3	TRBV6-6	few	CASSYSLPSFDTDTQYF	TGTGCCAGCAGTTACTCCTTACCTAGCTTTGACACAGATACGCAGTATTTT
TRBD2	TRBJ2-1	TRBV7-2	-	CASSEGLAEYNEQFF	TGTGCCAGCAGCGAGGGACTAGCGGAGTACAATGAGCAGTTCTTC
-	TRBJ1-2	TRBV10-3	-	CAISESSSAYGYTF	TGTGCCATCAGTGAGTCCTCTTCGGCATATGGCTACACCTTC
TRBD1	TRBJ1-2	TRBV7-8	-	CASSLGDRVSYGFTF	TGTGCCAGCAGCTTAGGTGACAGGGTTAGCTATGGCTTCACCTTC
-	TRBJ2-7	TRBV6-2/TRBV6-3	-	CASSYSRVRNEQYF	TGTGCCAGCAGTTACTCGAGGGTTCGGAACGAGCAGTACTTC
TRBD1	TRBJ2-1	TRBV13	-	CASSSFMGLGTGEQFF	TGTGCCAGCAGCTCGTTTATGGGGCTGGGGACAGGTGAGCAGTTCTTC
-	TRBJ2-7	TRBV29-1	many	CSGVSSAEQYF	TGCAGCGGTGTTTCGTCAGCCGAGCAGTACTTC
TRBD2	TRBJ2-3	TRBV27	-	CASSFRGLAGTDTQYF	TGTGCCAGCAGTTTCCGCGGACTAGCGGGAACAGATACGCAGTATTTT
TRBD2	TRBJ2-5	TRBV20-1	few	CSARDLTSGSQETQYF	TGCAGTGCTAGAGATCTGACTAGCGGGAGCCAAGAGACCCAGTACTTC
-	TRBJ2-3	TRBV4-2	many	CASSQELLGDTQYF	TGTGCCAGCAGCCAAGAACTATTGGGGGATACGCAGTATTTT
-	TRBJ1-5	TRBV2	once	CASGASYGRNQPQHF	TGTGCCAGCGGGGCGTCCTACGGACGGAATCAGCCCCAGCATTTT
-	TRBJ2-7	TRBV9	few	CASSVEGRHEQYF	TGTGCCAGCAGCGTAGAAGGGAGGCACGAGCAGTACTTC
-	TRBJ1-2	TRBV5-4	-	CASSLEGLSNYGYTF	TGTGCCAGCAGCTTGGAAGGGCTATCTAACTATGGCTACACCTTC
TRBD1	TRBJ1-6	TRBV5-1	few	CASSLAVTGDSPLHF	TGCGCCAGCAGCTTGGCTGTGACAGGGGATTCACCCCTCCACTTT
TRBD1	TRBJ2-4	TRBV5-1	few	CASSIRDRDVDIQYF	TGCGCCAGCAGCATCCGGGACAGGGATGTAGACATTCAGTACTTC
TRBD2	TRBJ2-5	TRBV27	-	CASSLSTSGANEQYF	TGTGCCAGCAGTTTATCGACTAGCGGGGCAAATGAGCAGTACTTC
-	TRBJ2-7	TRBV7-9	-	CASSLAKGPYEQYF	TGTGCCAGCAGCTTAGCGAAGGGCCCATACGAGCAGTACTTC
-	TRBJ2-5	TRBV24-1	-	CATSELGPGETQYF	TGTGCCACCAGTGAATTGGGACCTGGGGAGACCCAGTACTTC
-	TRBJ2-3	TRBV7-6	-	CASSSVYRTSTDTQYF	TGTGCCAGCAGCTCGGTCTACCGAACGAGCACAGATACGCAGTATTTT
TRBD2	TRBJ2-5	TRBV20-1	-	CSARDRTSGKETQYF	TGCAGTGCTAGAGATCGGACTAGCGGGAAAGAGACCCAGTACTTC
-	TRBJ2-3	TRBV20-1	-	CSARKGYTDTQYF	TGCAGTGCTAGAAAGGGTTATACAGATACGCAGTATTTT
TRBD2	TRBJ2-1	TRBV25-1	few	CASIGGSGSLQFF	TGTGCCAGCATCGGGGGTAGCGGGTCCCTGCAGTTCTTC
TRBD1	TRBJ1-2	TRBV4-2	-	CASSQDGTVSFNYGYTF	TGTGCCAGCAGCCAAGATGGGACAGTTTCTTTCAACTATGGCTACACCTTC
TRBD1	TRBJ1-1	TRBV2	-	CAAGTANTEAFF	TGTGCGGCCGGGACAGCTAACACTGAAGCTTTCTTT
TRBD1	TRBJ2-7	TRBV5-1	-	CASSSWDRTYEQYF	TGCGCCAGCAGCTCTTGGGACAGGACCTACGAGCAGTACTTC
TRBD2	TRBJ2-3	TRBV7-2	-	CASSFLAGVSADTQYF	TGTGCCAGCAGCTTTCTCGCGGGAGTAAGCGCAGATACGCAGTATTTT
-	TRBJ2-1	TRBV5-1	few	CASSLDDEGGDEQFF	TGCGCCAGCAGCTTGGACGATGAGGGGGGGGATGAGCAGTTCTTC
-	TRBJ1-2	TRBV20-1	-	CSAPQAAYGYTF	TGCAGTGCCCCACAGGCCGCCTATGGCTACACCTTC
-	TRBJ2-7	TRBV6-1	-	CASSEVTSHSYEQYF	TGTGCCAGCAGTGAAGTTACTAGCCATTCCTACGAGCAGTACTTC
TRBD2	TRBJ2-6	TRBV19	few	CASSISLSSGGPVANVLTF	TGTGCCAGTAGTATTTCGCTGTCTAGCGGGGGACCTGTGGCCAACGTCCTGACTTTC
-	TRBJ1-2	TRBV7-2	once	CASSSPGDYYSYTF	TGTGCCAGCAGCTCGCCAGGGGATTACTATAGCTACACCTTC
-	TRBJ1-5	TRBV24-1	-	CATSDAYQPQHF	TGTGCCACCAGTGATGCCTATCAGCCCCAGCATTTT